The clone carrying this T cell receptor beta chain was counted between two and nine times. The antigen remains unidentified. The V gene's germline CDR1 is KGHSH and CDR2 LQKENI. The CDR3 runs to 14 residues. V was pared by 2 bases and J by 0 bases, with 7 bases between. The source of the sample is a study of cytomegalovirus exposure and HLA in healthy donors. The study, taken as a whole, reports: The study designated over 150 TCR beta chains cytomegalovirus-associated. Cytomegalovirus status was reportedly diagnosed by the classifier with high specificity and sensitivity.

With 60 Vbeta and 13 Jbeta primers, the PCR was carried out. Assay: immunoSEQ multiplex PCR; the TCRdb copy retains only in-frame clones and omits some. The sample holds roughly 250,000 clones; roughly 70% are singletons and the top ten take around 2%. Sequenced material: PBMCs. The TCR sequence derives from a female donor in good health and CMV-seronegative. The V gene is TRBV18, the J gene TRBJ1-1; D is unresolved. CDR3 coding DNA: TGTGCCAGCTCACCAGGAGGACTGAACACTGAAGCTTTCTTT. This sequence encodes CASSPGGLNTEAFF.